One T cell receptor beta chain is described in this entry. The sample comes from a study of blood T cell repertoires in COVID-19. About the research overall: PBMCs, B-cell-depleted T cells, or T cells were the source of the cDNA or gDNA that made up the material.

The repertoire was sequenced with immunoSEQ multiplex PCR; TCRdb's copy has only in-frame clones and lacks some. Among about 58,000 clones listed, roughly four fifths were seen once. Germline V lookup: CDR1 SGHAT, CDR2 FQDESV (reference sequence). The CDR3 is made up of 14 amino acids. J gave up 5 bases and V 5 bases, and 2 bases lay outside the gene matches. The material sequenced was peripheral blood. The chain joins TRBV11-1 to TRBJ1-6, with 8 bases lining up with TRBD1. This TCR came from a man between 60 and 70 years old with COVID-19, enrolled during active disease. CDR3 sequence: CASSRTGNNSPLHF. The CDR3 DNA is TGTGCCAGCAGCAGGACAGGGAATAATTCACCCCTCCACTTT.